A single sample gave rise to the 4 T cell receptor beta chains below, sequenced in a study of T cells in Graves' hyperthyroidism and ophthalmopathy. RNA transcripts yielded amplified TCR beta CDR3 regions. Using the HTBI primer set, a first-round RT-PCR was run on the TCR CDR3. In TCRdb, the multiplex PCR reads were re-called with MiXCR into one record per CDR3 protein. Among approximately 510,000 distinct CDR3 sequences listed, over 35% were seen once. Input material: peripheral blood or thyroid tissue (not recorded which). The receptor set was obtained from an adult woman with Graves' disease, either hyperthyroidism or ophthalmopathy (not recorded which).

About this clonotype itself: Compared with germline, one end of the junction differs, possibly owing to a read error. The V and J genes are TRBV7-9 and TRBJ2-7; D not resolved. Germline CDR1 and CDR2: SEHNR and FQNEAQ (reference sequence). The CDR3 consists of 15 residues. The CDR3 nucleotides read TGCGCCAGCAGCCTAGAAACGCGGACGGCAAACGAGCAGTACTTC. The encoded protein is CASSLETRTANEQYF.

The chain employs TRBV29-1 and TRBJ1-1; D unclear. Trimming stripped 6 bases from V and 10 bases from J, with 12 bases between. This CDR3 region has 10 residues. CDR1 is SQVTM and CDR2 is ANQGSEA in the germline V gene. The DNA for the CDR3 is TGCAGCGTGAGCCAGGTCGGAGCTTTCTTT. Amino acid sequence: CSVSQVGAFF.

In its sample, this clonotype was seen many times. The rearrangement uses TRBV7-3 and TRBJ1-1; TRBD1 aligns across 8 bases. The CDR3 totals 15 residues. J gave up 5 bases and V 5 bases, and 10 bases lay outside the gene matches. The germline V gene encodes CDR1 SGHTA and CDR2 FQGTGA. CDR3: CASSVMQGALTEAFF. CDR3 in DNA: TGTGCCAGCAGCGTCATGCAGGGGGCGTTGACTGAAGCTTTCTTT.

This clonotype was recorded many times. J is TRBJ1-2 and V is TRBV2; TRBD1 aligns across 9 bases. The ends lost 7 bases at V and 4 bases at J; junction bases unmatched: 7. Per the germline V gene, CDR1 is SNHLY and CDR2 is FYNNEI. This CDR3 contains 14 residues. Written as DNA, the CDR3 is TGTGCCAGCACCGTCAGGGACAGGGCCTATGGCTACACCTTC. Translated: CASTVRDRAYGYTF. Together with reference TRBV2 and TRBJ1-2, the CDR3 gives the full variable domain: EPEVTQTPSHQVTQMGQEVILRCVPISNHLYFYWYRQILGQKVEFLVSFYNNEISEKSEIFDDQFSVERPDGSNFTLKIRSTKLEDSAMYFCASTVRDRAYGYTFGSGTRLTVV.